What follows describes a single T cell receptor beta chain. The entry originates in a study of blood T cell repertoires in COVID-19. Study context: The United States, Italy and Spain were the sources of the acute and convalescent COVID-19 samples. The analysed material was cDNA or gDNA that came from T cells, B-cell-depleted T cells, or PBMCs.

In the original workflow: Estimation of nucleated cell counts relied on the amplification of reference gene primers. Assay: immunoSEQ multiplex PCR; the TCRdb copy retains only in-frame clones and omits some. For V, J and clone size, that table is used; D and trimming come from the DNA. The sample includes 100,000 or so clones, 81% of them seen just once. The germline CDR1 and CDR2 sequences are DFQATT and SNEGSKA (reference sequence). The CDR3 totals 11 residues. V was pared by 4 bases and J by 4 bases, with 8 bases between. V and J are TRBV20-1 and TRBJ2-7; D is unclear. This clonotype was sampled from an elderly man with acute or convalescent COVID-19. Sequenced: peripheral blood. The CDR3 coding sequence is TGCAGTGCTACAGACGGGTACGAGCAGTACTTC. Protein product: CSATDGYEQYF.